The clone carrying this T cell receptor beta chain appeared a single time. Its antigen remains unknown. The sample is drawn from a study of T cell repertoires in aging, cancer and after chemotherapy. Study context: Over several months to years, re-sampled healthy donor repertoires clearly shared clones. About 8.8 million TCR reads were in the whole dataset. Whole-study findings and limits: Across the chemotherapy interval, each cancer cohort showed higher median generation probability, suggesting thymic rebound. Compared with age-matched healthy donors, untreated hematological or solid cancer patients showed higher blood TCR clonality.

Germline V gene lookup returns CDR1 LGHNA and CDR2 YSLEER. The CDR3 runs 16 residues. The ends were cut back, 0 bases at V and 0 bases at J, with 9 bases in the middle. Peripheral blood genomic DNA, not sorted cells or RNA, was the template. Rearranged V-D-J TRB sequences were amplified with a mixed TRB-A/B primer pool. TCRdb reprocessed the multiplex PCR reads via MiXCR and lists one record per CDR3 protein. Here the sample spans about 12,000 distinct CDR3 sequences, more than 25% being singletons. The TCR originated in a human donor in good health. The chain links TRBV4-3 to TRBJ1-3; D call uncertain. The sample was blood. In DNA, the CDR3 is TGCGCCAGCAGCCAAGATAGAGCAGGCTCTGGAAACACCATATATTTT. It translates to CASSQDRAGSGNTIYF.